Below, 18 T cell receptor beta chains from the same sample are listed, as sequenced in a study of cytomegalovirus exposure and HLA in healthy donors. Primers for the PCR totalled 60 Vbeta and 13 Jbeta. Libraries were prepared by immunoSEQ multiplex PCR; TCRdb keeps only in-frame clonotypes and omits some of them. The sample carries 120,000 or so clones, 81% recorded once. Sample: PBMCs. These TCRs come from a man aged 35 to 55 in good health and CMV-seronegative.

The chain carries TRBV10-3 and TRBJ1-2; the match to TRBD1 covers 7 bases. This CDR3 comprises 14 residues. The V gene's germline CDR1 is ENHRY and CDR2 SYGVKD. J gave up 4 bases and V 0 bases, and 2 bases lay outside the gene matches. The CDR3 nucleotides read TGTGCCATCAGTGAGTCGGGACAGCTCTATGGCTACACCTTC. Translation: CAISESGQLYGYTF.

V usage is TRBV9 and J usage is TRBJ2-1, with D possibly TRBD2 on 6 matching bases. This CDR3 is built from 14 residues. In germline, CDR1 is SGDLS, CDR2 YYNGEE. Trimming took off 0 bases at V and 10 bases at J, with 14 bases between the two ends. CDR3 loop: CASSVAYRGREQFF. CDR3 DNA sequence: TGTGCCAGCAGCGTAGCCTACAGAGGGAGGGAGCAGTTCTTC.

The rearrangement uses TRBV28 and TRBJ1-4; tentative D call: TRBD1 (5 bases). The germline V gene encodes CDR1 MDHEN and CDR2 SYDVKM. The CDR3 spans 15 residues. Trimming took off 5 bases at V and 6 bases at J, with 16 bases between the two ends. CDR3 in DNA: TGTGCCAGCAGTCCCTATCGGGGGAGGGATGAAAAACTGTTTTTT. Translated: CASSPYRGRDEKLFF.

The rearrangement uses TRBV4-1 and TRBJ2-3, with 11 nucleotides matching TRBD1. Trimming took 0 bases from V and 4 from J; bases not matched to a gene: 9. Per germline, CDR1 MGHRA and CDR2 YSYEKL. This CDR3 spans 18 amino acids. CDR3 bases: TGCGCCAGCAGCCAAGATGTTCCCGGGACAGGGGGGGCAGATACGCAGTATTTT. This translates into CASSQDVPGTGGADTQYF.

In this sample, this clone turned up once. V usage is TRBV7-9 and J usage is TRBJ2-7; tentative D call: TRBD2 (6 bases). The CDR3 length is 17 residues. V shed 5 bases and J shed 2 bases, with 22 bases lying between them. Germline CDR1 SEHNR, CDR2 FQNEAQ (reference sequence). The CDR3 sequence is CASSPPRGREYAYEQYF. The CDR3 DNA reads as TGTGCCAGCAGCCCACCCCGGGGTCGGGAGTATGCCTACGAGCAGTACTTC. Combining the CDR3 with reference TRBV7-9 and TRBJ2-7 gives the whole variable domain DTGVSQNPRHKITKRGQNVTFRCDPISEHNRLYWYRQTLGQGPEFLTYFQNEAQLEKSRLLSDRFSAERPKGSFSTLEIQRTEQGDSAMYLCASSPPRGREYAYEQYFGPGTRLTVT.

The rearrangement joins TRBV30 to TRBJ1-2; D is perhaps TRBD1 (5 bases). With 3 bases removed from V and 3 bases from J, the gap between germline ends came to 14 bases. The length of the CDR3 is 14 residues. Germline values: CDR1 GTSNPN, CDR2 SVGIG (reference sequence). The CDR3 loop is CAWRGGQGYYGYTF. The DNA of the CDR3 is TGTGCCTGGAGGGGAGGGCAGGGCTACTATGGCTACACCTTC.

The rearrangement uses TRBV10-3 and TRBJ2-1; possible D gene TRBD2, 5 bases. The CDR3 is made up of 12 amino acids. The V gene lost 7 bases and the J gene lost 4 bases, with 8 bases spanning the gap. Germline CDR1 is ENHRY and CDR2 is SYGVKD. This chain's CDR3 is CAITGGYNEQFF. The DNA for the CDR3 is TGTGCCATCACCGGAGGTTACAATGAGCAGTTCTTC.

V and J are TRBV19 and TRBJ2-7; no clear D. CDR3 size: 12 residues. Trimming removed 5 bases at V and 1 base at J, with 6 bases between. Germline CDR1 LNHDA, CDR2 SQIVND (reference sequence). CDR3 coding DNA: TGTGCCAGTAGTTCCCAGTCCTACGAGCAGTACTTC. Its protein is CASSSQSYEQYF.

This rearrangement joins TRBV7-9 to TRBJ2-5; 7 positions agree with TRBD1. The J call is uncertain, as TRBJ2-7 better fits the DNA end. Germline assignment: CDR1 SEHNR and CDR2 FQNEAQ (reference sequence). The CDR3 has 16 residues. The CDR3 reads CASSLALAGGPREQYF. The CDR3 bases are TGTGCCAGCAGCTTAGCTTTGGCAGGGGGTCCGCGCGAGCAGTACTTC.

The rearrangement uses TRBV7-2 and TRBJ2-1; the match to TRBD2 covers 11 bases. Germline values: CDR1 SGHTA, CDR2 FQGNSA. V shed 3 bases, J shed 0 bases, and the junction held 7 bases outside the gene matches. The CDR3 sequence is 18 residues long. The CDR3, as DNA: TGTGCCAGCAGCTTGGAACTAGCGGGGGCCAGCTCCTACAATGAGCAGTTCTTC. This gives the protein CASSLELAGASSYNEQFF.

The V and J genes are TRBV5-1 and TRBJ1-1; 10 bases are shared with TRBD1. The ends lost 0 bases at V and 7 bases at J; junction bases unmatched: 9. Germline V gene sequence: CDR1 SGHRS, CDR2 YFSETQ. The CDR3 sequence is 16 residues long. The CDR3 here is CASSLAGTGVEVEAFF. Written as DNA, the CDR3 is TGCGCCAGCAGCTTGGCCGGGACAGGGGTCGAAGTTGAAGCTTTCTTT.

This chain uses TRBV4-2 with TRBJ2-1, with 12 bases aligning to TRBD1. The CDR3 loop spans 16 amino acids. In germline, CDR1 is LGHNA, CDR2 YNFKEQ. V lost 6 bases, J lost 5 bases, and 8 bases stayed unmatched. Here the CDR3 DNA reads TGTGCCAGCAGGGCCCCTGGGACAGGGGGCGACAATGAGCAGTTCTTC. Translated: CASRAPGTGGDNEQFF.

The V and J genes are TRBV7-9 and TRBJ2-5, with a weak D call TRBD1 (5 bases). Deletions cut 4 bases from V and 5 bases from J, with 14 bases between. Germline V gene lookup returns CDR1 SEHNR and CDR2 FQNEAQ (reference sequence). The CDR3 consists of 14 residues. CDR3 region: CASSYRTSGETQYF. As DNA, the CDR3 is TGTGCCAGCAGCTACCGGACATCCGGTGAGACCCAGTACTTC.

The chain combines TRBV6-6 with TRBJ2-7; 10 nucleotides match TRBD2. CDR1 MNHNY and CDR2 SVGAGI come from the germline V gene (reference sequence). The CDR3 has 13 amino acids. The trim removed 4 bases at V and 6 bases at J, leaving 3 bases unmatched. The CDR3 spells CASSSASGSEQYF. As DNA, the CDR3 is TGTGCCAGCAGTTCCGCTAGCGGGAGCGAGCAGTACTTC.

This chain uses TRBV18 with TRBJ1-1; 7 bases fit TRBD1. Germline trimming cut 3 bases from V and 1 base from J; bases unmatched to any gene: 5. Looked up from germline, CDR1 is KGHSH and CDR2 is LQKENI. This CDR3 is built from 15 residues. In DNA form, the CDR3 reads TGTGCCAGCTCACCCCTGGGACAGAAGAACACTGAAGCTTTCTTT. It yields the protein CASSPLGQKNTEAFF.

CDR3 sequence (DNA): TGTGCCAGCAGCTGGGGACAGGAATACAATGAGCAGTTCTTC. It translates to CASSWGQEYNEQFF. This chain uses TRBV7-2 with TRBJ2-1, with 8 bases matching TRBD1. The CDR3 loop spans 14 amino acids. Germline V gene sequence: CDR1 SGHTA, CDR2 FQGNSA. The J segment lost 4 bases and the V segment lost 4 bases, leaving 3 bases of the junction unmatched.

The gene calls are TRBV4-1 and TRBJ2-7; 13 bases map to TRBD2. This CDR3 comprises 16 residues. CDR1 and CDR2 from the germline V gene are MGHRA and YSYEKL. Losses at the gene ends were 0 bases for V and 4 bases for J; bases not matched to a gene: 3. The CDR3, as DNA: TGCGCCAGCAGCCAAGATTGGGGACTAGCGGGATACGAGCAGTACTTC. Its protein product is CASSQDWGLAGYEQYF.

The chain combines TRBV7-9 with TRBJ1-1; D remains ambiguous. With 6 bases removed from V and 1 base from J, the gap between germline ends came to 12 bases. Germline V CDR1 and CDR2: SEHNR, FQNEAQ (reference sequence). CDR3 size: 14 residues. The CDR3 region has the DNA TGTGCCAGCAGAGATGTTTCGGGGAACACTGAAGCTTTCTTT. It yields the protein CASRDVSGNTEAFF.